These 20 T cell receptor beta chains were all obtained from the same sample, sequenced in a study of blood T cell repertoires in COVID-19. The repertoire was sequenced with immunoSEQ multiplex PCR; TCRdb's copy has only in-frame clones and lacks some. In the table there are around 420,000 clones, 88% of which are singletons. Sequenced: PBMCs or T cells enriched from blood (not recorded which). These receptors all stem from a woman aged 35 to 49 with acute COVID-19.

This chain joins TRBV5-1 and TRBJ2-1; no firm D call. The CDR3 has 15 residues. Germline V gives CDR1 SGHRS, CDR2 YFSETQ. Deletions cut 0 bases from V and 6 bases from J, with 13 bases between. Written as DNA, the CDR3 is TGCGCCAGCAGCTTGGCGGTAGAGAGCCCCAATGAGCAGTTCTTC. Protein product: CASSLAVESPNEQFF.

The CDR3 here is CAWSRRQPPTTNTEAFF. Written as DNA, the CDR3 is TGTGCCTGGAGTCGCCGACAGCCCCCTACCACGAACACTGAAGCTTTCTTT. The chain joins TRBV30 to TRBJ1-1; D perhaps matches TRBD1 (5 bases). Germline assignment: CDR1 GTSNPN and CDR2 SVGIG (reference sequence). The CDR3 contains 17 residues. V lost 2 bases and J 1 base, leaving 20 bases between the germline ends.

The CDR3 nucleotides are TGCGCCAGCACCACCGGGACAGGGGGCGAGCATGAGCAGTTCTTC. Protein: CASTTGTGGEHEQFF. This chain uses TRBV5-1 with TRBJ2-1, with TRBD1 identical over 12 bases. The CDR3 contains 15 residues. The germline CDR1 and CDR2 sequences are SGHRS and YFSETQ. V dropped 6 bases and J dropped 8; count of bases not matched to a gene: 9. Full variable domain (rest looked up from reference TRBV5-1 and TRBJ2-1): KAGVTQTPRYLIKTRGQQVTLSCSPISGHRSVSWYQQTPGQGLQFLFEYFSETQRNKGNFPGRFSGRQFSNSRSEMNVSTLELGDSALYLCASTTGTGGEHEQFFGPGTRLTVL.

This clone occurred a few times. V and J are TRBV7-9 and TRBJ2-7; 10 nucleotides align to TRBD1. This CDR3 contains 16 residues. V gave up 3 bases and J gave up 4 bases; unmatched junction bases: 9. The germline V gene encodes CDR1 SEHNR and CDR2 FQNEAQ (reference sequence). CDR3 DNA: TGTGCCAGCAGCTTTGACGGGACAGGGGTCCGGTACGAGCAGTACTTC. Translated: CASSFDGTGVRYEQYF.

The rearrangement uses TRBV30 and TRBJ2-3; maybe TRBD2 (5 bases). The CDR3 sequence is 14 residues long. Germline values: CDR1 GTSNPN, CDR2 SVGIG (reference sequence). V lost 0 bases and J 2 bases, leaving 9 bases between the germline ends. Here the CDR3 DNA reads TGTGCCTGGAGTGTACCGGGGTTCACAGATACGCAGTATTTT. It translates to CAWSVPGFTDTQYF.

The V call is TRBV10-3, the J call TRBJ1-3, with D unresolved. Germline V gene sequence: CDR1 ENHRY, CDR2 SYGVKD. The V end was cut by 6 bases, the J end by 1 base, with 16 bases between. The CDR3 is made up of 16 amino acids. In nucleotides, the CDR3 is TGTGCCATCAGGAAGGTGGGCATAAGATCTGGAAACACCATATATTTT. This sequence encodes CAIRKVGIRSGNTIYF.

The chain has TRBV5-1 and TRBJ1-4; 8 positions agree with TRBD1. Germline V gene lookup returns CDR1 SGHRS and CDR2 YFSETQ. Trimming took 2 bases from V and 6 from J; bases not matched to a gene: 6. This CDR3 is 15 amino acids long. The CDR3 protein is CASSFNRGEDEKLFF. The CDR3 nucleotides are TGCGCCAGCAGCTTCAACAGGGGGGAGGATGAAAAACTGTTTTTT.

CDR3 nucleotide sequence: TGTGCCAGCAGCCAGACCTCCGGGACACCTGGGGAAAAACTGTTTTTT. Residues: CASSQTSGTPGEKLFF. The V call is TRBV3-1 (or the pseudogene TRBV3-2), the J call TRBJ1-4; D is possibly TRBD1 (6 bases). The V end was cut by 3 bases, the J end by 8 bases, with 19 bases between. CDR3 length: 16 amino acids. Germline V gene lookup returns CDR1 LGHDT and CDR2 YNNKEL (reference sequence).

This chain's CDR3 is CASSDSGMGAETQYF. The CDR3 DNA follows: TGTGCCAGCAGTGATTCAGGGATGGGGGCAGAGACCCAGTACTTC. The J gene is TRBJ2-5, the V gene TRBV2; the D gene is possibly TRBD1 (6 bases). CDR1 is SNHLY and CDR2 is FYNNEI in the germline V gene. CDR3 size: 15 residues. V was shortened by 3 bases and J by 4 bases, with 15 bases between the two germline ends. Using reference TRBV2 and TRBJ2-5 for the parts outside the CDR3, the full variable domain is EPEVTQTPSHQVTQMGQEVILRCVPISNHLYFYWYRQILGQKVEFLVSFYNNEISEKSEIFDDQFSVERPDGSNFTLKIRSTKLEDSAMYFCASSDSGMGAETQYFGPGTRLLVL.

The chain links TRBV5-5 to TRBJ1-4; unclear D gene. Trimming took 4 bases from V and 6 from J, leaving 16 bases between them. The CDR3 has 15 residues. Germline assignment: CDR1 SGHKS and CDR2 YYEKEE (reference sequence). For the CDR3, the DNA is TGTGCCAGCAGCCCAGGAGCGGGGAGTTATGAAAAACTGTTTTTT. Its protein is CASSPGAGSYEKLFF.

The CDR3 protein is CASSQQGQVPNYGYTF. Here the CDR3 DNA reads TGTGCCAGCAGCCAACAAGGACAGGTTCCAAACTATGGCTACACCTTC. The rearrangement uses TRBV3-1 (or the pseudogene TRBV3-2) and TRBJ1-2; 7 bases line up with TRBD1. There are 16 residues in the CDR3. With 2 bases clipped from V and 2 bases from J, the junction kept 8 bases outside the gene matches. The V gene's germline CDR1 is LGHDT and CDR2 YNNKEL (reference sequence).

In this sample, this clone turned up once. The chain couples TRBV6-5 to TRBJ2-7, with 7 bases fitting TRBD2. The CDR3 runs to 12 residues. V gave up 6 bases and J gave up 5 bases; unmatched junction bases: 4. The germline CDR1 and CDR2 sequences are MNHEY and SVGAGI. The CDR3 protein is CASSLREDEQYF. CDR3 sequence (DNA): TGTGCCAGCAGCCTCCGGGAGGACGAGCAGTACTTC.

The J gene is TRBJ1-1, the V gene TRBV2; D is possibly TRBD1 (5 bases). Trimming removed 0 bases from V and 9 bases from J, with 11 bases in between. CDR1 and CDR2 (germline): SNHLY, FYNNEI. The CDR3 sequence is 13 residues long. The CDR3 nucleotides are TGTGCCAGCAGTGAAGCTTCCCGACAGCAAGCTTTCTTT. The encoded protein is CASSEASRQQAFF.

V gene TRBV2 combines with J gene TRBJ2-2; TRBD2 might be the D (6 bases). The CDR3 loop spans 15 amino acids. V was trimmed by 6 bases and J by 5 bases, leaving 16 bases between them. From germline, CDR1 is SNHLY and CDR2 FYNNEI. CDR3 coding DNA: TGTGCCAGCAGCCTGGGGGGTTTGCAGACCGGGGAGCTGTTTTTT. Translated: CASSLGGLQTGELFF.

This chain links TRBV11-2 with TRBJ2-2; 8 positions match TRBD1. V lost 4 bases and J lost 4; bases outside the gene matches: 2. In germline, CDR1 is SGHAT, CDR2 FQNNGV. The CDR3 consists of 14 residues. This CDR3 is CASSWTGTTGELFF. The CDR3 nucleotides are TGTGCCAGCAGCTGGACAGGGACCACCGGGGAGCTGTTTTTT.

The rearrangement uses TRBV5-5 and TRBJ2-7; maybe TRBD1 (5 bases). V lost 0 bases and J lost 2, with 9 bases in between. The CDR3 consists of 14 residues. In germline, CDR1 is SGHKS, CDR2 YYEKEE (reference sequence). CDR3 DNA: TGTGCCAGCAGCTTGGTAGGACACCCCTACGAGCAGTACTTC. As protein: CASSLVGHPYEQYF.

The CDR3: CASSPLGSNSPLHF. For the CDR3, the DNA is TGTGCCAGCAGCCCGCTTGGGAGTAATTCACCCCTCCACTTT. The chain employs TRBV5-4 and TRBJ1-6, with D hard to call. V was shortened by 4 bases and J by 6 bases, with 11 bases between the two germline ends. The CDR3 extends over 14 amino acids. The V gene's germline CDR1 is SGHNT and CDR2 YYREEE (reference sequence). The full variable domain, its missing parts supplied by reference TRBV5-4 and TRBJ1-6, is ETGVTQSPTHLIKTRGQQVTLRCSSQSGHNTVSWYQQALGQGPQFIFQYYREEENGRGNFPPRFSGLQFPNYSSELNVNALELDDSALYLCASSPLGSNSPLHFGNGTRLTVT.

This chain uses TRBV19 with TRBJ2-1; D ambiguous. The V gene's germline CDR1 is LNHDA and CDR2 SQIVND (reference sequence). This CDR3 is 11 amino acids long. Deletions cut 10 bases from V and 5 bases from J, with 9 bases between. The CDR3 region has the DNA TGTGCCATCAAGTCGGACAATGAGCAGTTCTTC. This codes for CAIKSDNEQFF.

CDR3 bases: TGTGCCTGCTCCGGGACAATAGGTTCACCCCTCCACTTT. Translation: CACSGTIGSPLHF. The gene calls are TRBV30 and TRBJ1-6; a weak D match, TRBD1 (6 bases). CDR1 GTSNPN and CDR2 SVGIG come from the germline V gene (reference sequence). The CDR3 is made up of 13 amino acids. V shed 6 bases and J shed 9 bases, with 15 bases lying between them.

This sequence joins TRBV4-1 and TRBJ2-3; 9 positions agree with TRBD2. With V trimmed by 4 bases and J by 1 base, 9 bases remained unmatched. The germline V gene has CDR1 MGHRA and CDR2 YSYEKL. The CDR3 covers 17 residues. CDR3 sequence (DNA): TGCGCCAGCAGCCCCACCGGAGCTAGCGGGGGCACAGATACGCAGTATTTT. It codes for CASSPTGASGGTDTQYF.